The 8 T cell receptor beta chains below were found in one sample sequenced in a study of blood T cell repertoires in COVID-19 (dated by TCRdb to 2020 to 2022). Libraries were made using the immunoSEQ multiplex PCR assay. TCRdb carries this immuneACCESS record with in-frame sequences only. Its versions omit some clonotypes, under half of them owing to an unresolved V gene in the studies checked, with the rest unexplained. This sample comprises 85,000 to 120,000 clones, about 91% of them detected only once. 4.2% of the sample is in the top ten clones. What was sequenced was peripheral blood. These receptors all come from a man aged 18 to 29 with acute or convalescent COVID-19.

The chain recombines TRBV7-2 with TRBJ2-7; 8 bases line up with TRBD1. The CDR3 contains 16 residues. Germline CDR1 and CDR2: SGHTA and FQGNSA. The J segment lost 3 bases and the V segment lost 1 base, leaving 8 bases of the junction unmatched. The chain's CDR3 is CASSLVAGGADYEQYF. CDR3 bases: TGTGCCAGCAGCTTAGTGGCAGGGGGCGCTGACTACGAGCAGTACTTC.

J is TRBJ2-1 and V is TRBV5-1, with TRBD1 as a possible D gene (6 bases). Germline V gene data show CDR1 as SGHRS and CDR2 as YFSETQ. Trimming shortened V by 0 bases and J by 3 bases, and 7 bases separated the two germline ends. This CDR3 is 14 amino acids long. The CDR3 here is CASSLGQVYNEQFF. CDR3 coding DNA: TGCGCCAGCAGCTTGGGACAGGTCTACAATGAGCAGTTCTTC.

The rearrangement joins TRBV3-1 (or the pseudogene TRBV3-2) to TRBJ2-3; tentatively, D is TRBD1 or TRBD2 (10 bases each). CDR3 size: 21 residues. CDR1 and CDR2 from the germline V gene are LGHDT and YNNKEL (reference sequence). Trimming took 0 bases from V and 2 from J, leaving 27 bases between them. CDR3 amino acids: CASSQEGWGQGLAGDTDTQYF. Here the CDR3 DNA reads TGTGCCAGCAGCCAAGAGGGGTGGGGACAGGGGCTAGCGGGAGACACAGATACGCAGTATTTT.

The rearrangement links TRBV19 to TRBJ2-3; no clear D. Germline assignment: CDR1 LNHDA and CDR2 SQIVND (reference sequence). V shed 11 bases and J shed 4 bases, with 13 bases lying between them. This CDR3 region has 12 residues. Here the CDR3 reads CASSRQPDTQYF. The DNA of the CDR3 is TGTGCCTCCTCCAGGCAGCCAGATACGCAGTATTTT.

The J gene is TRBJ2-2, the V gene TRBV10-3, with a tentative D call TRBD2 (5 bases). The CDR3 contains 15 residues. CDR1 is ENHRY and CDR2 is SYGVKD in the germline V gene. V gave up 10 bases and J gave up 7 bases, with 22 bases separating them. Here the CDR3 reads CATESEGIVGGELFF. CDR3 sequence (DNA): TGTGCCACCGAATCAGAGGGAATTGTTGGCGGGGAGCTGTTTTTT.

V and J are TRBV5-1 and TRBJ2-7; weak D call: TRBD1 (5 bases). Germline lookup yields CDR1 SGHRS and CDR2 YFSETQ. This CDR3 has 15 amino acids. The germline V and J ends were trimmed by 0 bases and 0 bases, with 10 bases remaining between them. In DNA, the CDR3 is TGCGCCAGCAGCTTGGCGACGACAGACTCCTACGAGCAGTACTTC. The encoded protein is CASSLATTDSYEQYF.

In this sample, this clone turned up once. The rearrangement links TRBV18 to TRBJ1-2; D is perhaps TRBD1 (5 bases). V was pared by 2 bases and J by 8 bases, with 15 bases between. The CDR3 covers 14 residues. Germline V gene sequence: CDR1 KGHSH, CDR2 LQKENI. The CDR3 DNA is TGTGCCAGCTCACCAACGACAGCTACTGGGGGCTACACCTTC. Residues: CASSPTTATGGYTF.

J is TRBJ2-1 and V is TRBV5-1; the D gene is possibly TRBD1 (6 bases). The CDR3 is made up of 14 amino acids. CDR1 and CDR2 (germline): SGHRS, YFSETQ. V was pared by 4 bases and J by 5 bases, with 13 bases between. For the CDR3, the DNA is TGCGCCAGCAGCAGAGAAACAGGGAACAATGAGCAGTTCTTC. It encodes CASSRETGNNEQFF.